The next 12 T cell receptor beta chains were all read from a single sample in a study of blood T cell repertoires in COVID-19. Generated by immunoSEQ multiplex PCR, the TCRdb table keeps only in-frame clones and is missing some. The sample has 470,000 or so clones; around 89% are singletons. The sequencing sample was made of peripheral blood. All receptors derive from a woman younger than 45 with acute or convalescent COVID-19.

This clone was counted between two and nine times. The chain recombines TRBV2 with TRBJ2-7; D is perhaps TRBD1 (6 bases). Trimming took 5 bases from V and 7 from J, leaving 12 bases between them. The CDR3 consists of 12 residues. Germline assignment: CDR1 SNHLY and CDR2 FYNNEI. Written as DNA, the CDR3 is TGTGCCAGCAGTCAGGGGTTGAGGGAGCAGTACTTC. Its translation: CASSQGLREQYF.

This sequence joins TRBV5-1 and TRBJ1-3; possibly TRBD1 for D (5 bases). Germline V CDR1 and CDR2: SGHRS, YFSETQ. The V gene lost 0 bases and the J gene lost 2 bases, with 12 bases spanning the gap. The CDR3 runs 16 residues. The CDR3 region is CASSLAAGLAGNTIYF. Written as DNA, the CDR3 is TGCGCCAGCAGCTTGGCGGCAGGGTTAGCTGGAAACACCATATATTTT.

This chain joins TRBV15 and TRBJ2-5; 7 positions match TRBD2. Germline trimming cut 0 bases from V and 2 bases from J; bases unmatched to any gene: 3. Germline loops: CDR1 LNHNV, CDR2 YYDKDF (reference sequence). This CDR3 spans 15 amino acids. The CDR3 here is CATSRDNSGQETQYF. The DNA for the CDR3 is TGTGCCACCAGCAGAGATAATAGCGGGCAAGAGACCCAGTACTTC.

The chain has TRBV25-1 and TRBJ1-5; the match to TRBD1 covers 7 bases. After removal of 3 bases from V and 10 bases from J, the junction contained 3 bases not matched to a gene. The germline gives CDR1 MGHDK, CDR2 SYGVNS. This CDR3 region has 12 residues. DNA for the CDR3: TGTGCCAGCAGTGACGGGACAGCCCCCCAGCATTTT. Translated: CASSDGTAPQHF.

CDR3 region: CASSFSGPNTEAFF. CDR3 bases: TGTGCCAGTAGTTTTTCAGGGCCGAACACTGAAGCTTTCTTT. The J gene is TRBJ1-1, the V gene TRBV19; maybe TRBD1 (5 bases). Trimming left V 5 bases short and J 1 base short, with 11 bases between. CDR3 length equals 14 residues. CDR1 and CDR2 from the germline V gene are LNHDA and SQIVND (reference sequence).

This chain connects TRBV5-1 to TRBJ1-4; 8 nucleotides agree with TRBD1. The V gene end was trimmed by 4 bases and the J gene end by 8 bases; junction bases not matched to a gene: 10. CDR1 is SGHRS, CDR2 YFSETQ, per germline. The CDR3 length is 15 residues. CDR3 in DNA: TGCGCCAGCAGCATAGGACAGGGTTTGGAGGAAAAACTGTTTTTT. It specifies CASSIGQGLEEKLFF.

This clone was observed once. The rearrangement uses TRBV30 and TRBJ1-4, with a weak D call TRBD1 (5 bases). V lost 1 base and J lost 5, with 11 bases in between. The CDR3 runs 14 residues. Germline V lookup: CDR1 GTSNPN, CDR2 SVGIG (reference sequence). In DNA, the CDR3 is TGTGCCTGGAGTGAGGGGCCAGAAAATGAAAAACTGTTTTTT. This gives the protein CAWSEGPENEKLFF. Using reference TRBV30 and TRBJ1-4 for the parts outside the CDR3, the full variable domain is SQTIHQWPATLVQPVGSPLSLECTVEGTSNPNLYWYRQAAGRGLQLLFYSVGIGQISSEVPQNLSASRPQDRQFILSSKKLLLSDSGFYLCAWSEGPENEKLFFGSGTQLSVL.

V is TRBV4-1 and J is TRBJ2-3, with D maybe TRBD2 (5 bases). The CDR3 totals 14 residues. Looked up from germline, CDR1 is MGHRA and CDR2 is YSYEKL. Between the trimmed V and J ends, which lost 1 base and 0 bases, there was a span of 5 bases. DNA of the CDR3: TGCGCCAGCAGCCAAGCGGGGAGCACAGATACGCAGTATTTT. Translated, it gives CASSQAGSTDTQYF.

V is TRBV9 and J is TRBJ2-7; D possibly corresponds to TRBD2 (7 bases). The germline V and J ends were trimmed by 4 bases and 4 bases, with 18 bases remaining between them. The CDR3 runs 15 residues. From germline, CDR1 is SGDLS and CDR2 YYNGEE. The CDR3 sequence is CASSPLGGGGYEQYF. The CDR3 DNA reads as TGTGCCAGCAGCCCCCTGGGGGGCGGGGGTTACGAGCAGTACTTC.

This clone has a single count. The V gene is TRBV3-1 (or the pseudogene TRBV3-2), the J gene TRBJ1-2; possibly TRBD1 for D (5 bases). Trimming left V 2 bases short and J 4 bases short, with 20 bases between. Germline CDR1 LGHDT, CDR2 YNNKEL (reference sequence). This CDR3 has 17 residues. CDR3 bases: TGTGCCAGCAGCCAATCTGCCCCGGCAGGGCCCTTCTATGGCTACACCTTC. This sequence encodes CASSQSAPAGPFYGYTF.

The genes are TRBV29-1 and TRBJ1-2, with a possible D match to TRBD1 (5 bases). The V end lost 3 bases, the J end lost 7 bases, and 15 bases lay between the germline ends. Germline loops: CDR1 SQVTM, CDR2 ANQGSEA. The CDR3 extends over 13 amino acids. The CDR3: CSVDSLGAGGYTF. Written as DNA, the CDR3 is TGCAGCGTTGATAGTTTAGGGGCCGGTGGCTACACCTTC.

This clone was counted once. This chain connects TRBV7-3 to TRBJ2-1; a weak D match, TRBD1 (5 bases). Per the germline V gene, CDR1 is SGHTA and CDR2 is FQGTGA. The CDR3 is 15 amino acids. Trimming left V 1 base short and J 6 bases short, with 13 bases between. CDR3 sequence: CASSLRPGPSNEQFF. CDR3 in DNA: TGTGCCAGCAGCTTAAGGCCAGGGCCCTCCAATGAGCAGTTCTTC.